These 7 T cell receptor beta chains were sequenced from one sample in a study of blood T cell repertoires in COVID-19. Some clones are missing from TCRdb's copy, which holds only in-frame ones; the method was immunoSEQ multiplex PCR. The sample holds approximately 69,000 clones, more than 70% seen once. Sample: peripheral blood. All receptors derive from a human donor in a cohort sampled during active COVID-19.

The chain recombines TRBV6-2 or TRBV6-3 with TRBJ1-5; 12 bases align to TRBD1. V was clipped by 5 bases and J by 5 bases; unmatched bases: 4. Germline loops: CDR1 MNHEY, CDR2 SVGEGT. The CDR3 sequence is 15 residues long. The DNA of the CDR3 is TGTGCCAGCAGTGGGGACAGGGGGCCTGATCAGCCCCAGCATTTT. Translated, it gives CASSGDRGPDQPQHF.

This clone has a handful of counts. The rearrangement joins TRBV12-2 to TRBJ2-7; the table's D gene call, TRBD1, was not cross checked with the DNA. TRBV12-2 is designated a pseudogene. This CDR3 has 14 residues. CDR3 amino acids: CASRLAAGDYEQYF. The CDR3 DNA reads TGTGCAAGTCGCTTAGCTGCAGGGGACTACGAGCAGTACTTC.

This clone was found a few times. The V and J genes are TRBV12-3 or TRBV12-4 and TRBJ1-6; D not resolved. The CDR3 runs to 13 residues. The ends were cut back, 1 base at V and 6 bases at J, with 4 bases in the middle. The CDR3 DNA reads TGTGCCAGCAGTTTAGTTCGTAATTCACCCCTCCACTTT. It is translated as CASSLVRNSPLHF.

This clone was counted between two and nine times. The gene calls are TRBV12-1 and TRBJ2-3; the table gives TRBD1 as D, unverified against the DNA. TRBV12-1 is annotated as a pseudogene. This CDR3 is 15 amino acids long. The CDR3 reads CASSLYGQGADTQYF. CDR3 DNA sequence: TGTGCCAGCAGCCTGTACGGACAGGGGGCCGATACGCAGTATTTT.

The CDR3 DNA follows: TGTGCCAGCAGTTTAAAAGAGGGCTACACCTTC. As protein: CASSLKEGYTF. The chain carries TRBV28 and TRBJ1-2; D is uncertain. There are 11 residues in the CDR3. Trimming removed 2 bases at V and 8 bases at J, with 6 bases between. From germline, CDR1 is MDHEN and CDR2 SYDVKM.

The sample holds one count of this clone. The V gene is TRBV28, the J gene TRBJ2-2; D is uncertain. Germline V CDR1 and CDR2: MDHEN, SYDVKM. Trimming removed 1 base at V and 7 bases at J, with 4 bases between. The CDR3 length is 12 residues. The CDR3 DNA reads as TGTGCCAGCAGTTTATACATCGGGGAGCTGTTTTTT. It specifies CASSLYIGELFF.

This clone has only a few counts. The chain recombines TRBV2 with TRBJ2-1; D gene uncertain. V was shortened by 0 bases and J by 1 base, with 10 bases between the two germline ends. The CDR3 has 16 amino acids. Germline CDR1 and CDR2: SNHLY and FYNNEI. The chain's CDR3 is CASSEARRSSYNEQFF. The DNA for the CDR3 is TGTGCCAGCAGTGAAGCGCGGCGGAGTTCCTACAATGAGCAGTTCTTC.